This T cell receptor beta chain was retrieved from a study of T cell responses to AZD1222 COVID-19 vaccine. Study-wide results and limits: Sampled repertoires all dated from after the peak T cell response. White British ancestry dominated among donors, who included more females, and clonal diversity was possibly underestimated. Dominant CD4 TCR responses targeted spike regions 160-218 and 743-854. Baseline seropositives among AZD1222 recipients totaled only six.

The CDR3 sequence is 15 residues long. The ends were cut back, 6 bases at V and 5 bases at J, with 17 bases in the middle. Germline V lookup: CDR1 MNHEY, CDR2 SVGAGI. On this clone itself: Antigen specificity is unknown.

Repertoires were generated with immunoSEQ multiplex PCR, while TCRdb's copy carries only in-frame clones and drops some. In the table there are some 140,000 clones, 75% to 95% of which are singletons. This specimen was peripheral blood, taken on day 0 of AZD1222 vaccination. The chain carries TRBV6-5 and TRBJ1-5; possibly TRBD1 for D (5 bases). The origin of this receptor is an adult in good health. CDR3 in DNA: TGTGCCAGCAGCCGGACGGGGGGGAAGGATCAGCCCCAGCATTTT. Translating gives CASSRTGGKDQPQHF.